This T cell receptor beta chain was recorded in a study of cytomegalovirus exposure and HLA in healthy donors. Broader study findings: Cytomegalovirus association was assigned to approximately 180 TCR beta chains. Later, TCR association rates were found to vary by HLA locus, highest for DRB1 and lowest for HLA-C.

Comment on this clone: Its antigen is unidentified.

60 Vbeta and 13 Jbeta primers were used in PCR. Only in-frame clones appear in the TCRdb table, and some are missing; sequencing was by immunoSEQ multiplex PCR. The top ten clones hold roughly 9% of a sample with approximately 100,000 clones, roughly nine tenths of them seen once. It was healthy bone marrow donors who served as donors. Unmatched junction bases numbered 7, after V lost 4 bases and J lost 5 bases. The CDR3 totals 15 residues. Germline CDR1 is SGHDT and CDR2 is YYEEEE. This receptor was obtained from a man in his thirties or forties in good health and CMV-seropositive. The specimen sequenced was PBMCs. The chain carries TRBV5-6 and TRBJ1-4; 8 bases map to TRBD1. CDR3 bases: TGTGCCAGCAGCATAGGACAGGGCCTCAATGAAAAACTGTTTTTT. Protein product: CASSIGQGLNEKLFF. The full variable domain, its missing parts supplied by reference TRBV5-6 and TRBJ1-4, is DAGVTQSPTHLIKTRGQQVTLRCSPKSGHDTVSWYQQALGQGPQFIFQYYEEEERQRGNFPDRFSGHQFPNYSSELNVNALLLGDSALYLCASSIGQGLNEKLFFGSGTQLSVL.